The 6 T cell receptor beta chains reported below all come from one sample, sequenced in a study of CD8+ T cells in alopecia areata. Once RNA had been extracted, it was reverse transcribed into cDNA to act as the sequencing template. Sequencing used immunoSEQ multiplex PCR; TCRdb keeps in-frame clones, though not all of them. The data show 150,000 to 200,000 clones, just over 65% seen once. The treatment is: oral pan-JAK inhibitor, 5-10 mg twice daily. The specimen comprised CD4+ T cells sorted from blood, sampled at week 4, from a patient treated with tofacitinib. These receptors came from a human donor with alopecia areata.

The chain employs TRBV4-1 and TRBJ1-1; D unresolved. Germline V gene data show CDR1 as MGHRA and CDR2 as YSYEKL. This CDR3 has 12 amino acids. Deletions cut 4 bases from V and 6 bases from J, with 9 bases between. The CDR3 region is CASSLYGAEAFF. CDR3 DNA: TGCGCCAGCAGCCTCTACGGGGCTGAAGCTTTCTTT.

Points on this clone: Other nucleotide sequences from this sample produce the same CDR3. The J gene is TRBJ1-1, the V gene TRBV29-1; tentatively, D is TRBD1 (5 bases). V gave up 3 bases and J gave up 2 bases, with 10 bases separating them. The CDR3 sequence is 13 residues long. Per germline, CDR1 SQVTM and CDR2 ANQGSEA. CDR3 DNA sequence: TGCAGCGTTGAGGGACGTGCTAACACTGAAGCTTTCTTT. Protein product: CSVEGRANTEAFF.

The chain combines TRBV4-1 with TRBJ2-1; D tentatively reads TRBD1 or TRBD2 (6 bases each). The CDR3 has 15 amino acids. The germline CDR1 and CDR2 sequences are MGHRA and YSYEKL. V was trimmed by 1 base and J by 8 bases, leaving 15 bases between them. In nucleotides, the CDR3 is TGCGCCAGCAGCCAAGGGGGGGCCGGTTGGTATGAGCAGTTCTTC. This codes for CASSQGGAGWYEQFF.

The chain has TRBV2 and TRBJ2-3; D not certain. Germline CDR1 SNHLY, CDR2 FYNNEI. CDR3 size: 11 residues. With 10 bases removed from V and 9 bases from J, the gap between germline ends came to 14 bases. CDR3 nucleotides: TGTGCCACCCTTTATCAAGAAACGCAGTATTTT. Translated, it gives CATLYQETQYF. Full variable domain (outside the CDR3, taken from reference TRBV2 and TRBJ2-3): EPEVTQTPSHQVTQMGQEVILRCVPISNHLYFYWYRQILGQKVEFLVSFYNNEISEKSEIFDDQFSVERPDGSNFTLKIRSTKLEDSAMYFCATLYQETQYFGPGTRLTVL.

This clone was picked up a small number of times. V gene TRBV18 combines with J gene TRBJ1-2; weak D call: TRBD1 (6 bases). Germline V lookup: CDR1 KGHSH, CDR2 LQKENI. Trimming left V 4 bases short and J 1 base short, with 13 bases between. CDR3 length equals 15 residues. CDR3 protein: CASSRDRWINYGYTF. The CDR3 bases are TGTGCCAGCTCACGCGACAGGTGGATTAACTATGGCTACACCTTC.

The chain recombines TRBV30 with TRBJ1-6; D is ambiguous. This CDR3 comprises 13 residues. Germline assignment: CDR1 GTSNPN and CDR2 SVGIG (reference sequence). Trimming pared 2 bases from V and 5 bases from J, leaving 7 bases between. Here the CDR3 reads CAWSKGNNSPLHF. The CDR3 nucleotides read TGTGCCTGGAGTAAAGGGAATAATTCACCCCTCCACTTT.